Here is one T cell receptor beta chain with its context. The target of this receptor is not known. The record has no base qualities; no much larger clone is one base away. The germline V gene gives CDR1 as SGDLS and CDR2 as YYNGEE. V sheds 0 bases and J sheds 6 bases, leaving 7 bases between their ends. Including the terminal cysteine and phenylalanine, the CDR3 comprises 13 residues. Just the 39-base CDR3 DNA is kept, in frame starting at base 1. This record comes from a study of T-cell memory formation after mild COVID-19 (dated by TCRdb to the early 2020s). Context from the whole study: Most TCR sequence clusters were specific to one of the two donors. Longitudinal TCRalpha and TCRbeta repertoire sequencing tracked T-cell clones expanding and contracting after mild COVID-19 in a couple of donors. The cohort was made up of two young adult volunteers, one female and one male, who were previously healthy. Broad study findings and their caveats: The study covered only a couple of mild cases, and larger cohorts including severe cases with pre-infection samples were considered necessary. SARS-CoV-2 specificity was not confirmed for the second-wave clones peaking on day 37. Clones contracting from day 15 to 85 had balanced CD4/CD8 phenotypes, while a second wave expanding from day 15 to 37 was biased towards CD4+. Some responding clones were detected in pre-infection memory, suggesting pre-existing cross-reactive memory T cells joined the SARS-CoV-2 response. Contracting CD4+ clones appeared mostly in the CM and EM memory subsets, whereas CD8+ clones were enriched in EMRA.

Sequencer: Illumina NovaSeq 6000. Using 5'RACE with constant-segment primers, TCRalpha and TCRbeta cDNA libraries were constructed, with sample barcodes and unique molecular identifiers added in the process. RNA was extracted from every sample with Trizol reagent. The libraries were amplified in two PCR steps, and the second step added a second sample barcode and Illumina TruSeq adapters. Libraries were sequenced on an Illumina NovaSeq with 2 x 150 bp paired-end reads. Turning to the authors' computational methods: Reads were demultiplexed and collapsed into UMI-guided consensus sequences with migec v1.2.7. Using mixcr v2.1.11, UMI consensuses were aligned to TRA and TRB V and J templates and then assembled into clonotypes. Clonotypes were classified as expanded or contracted when called significant by both edgeR and NoisET, with noise models trained on biological replicates. edgeR calls used a false discovery rate-adjusted p below 0.01 and a log2 fold-change threshold of 1. As an exploratory analysis of dynamics, max-normalized trajectories of the 1000 most abundant clonotypes were examined with PCA combined with hierarchical clustering. The CD4 or CD8 phenotype of responding clones was assigned using the separately sequenced CD4+ and CD8+ repertoires. TCRdb reprocessing: public reads trimmed at Q25 with fastp, clones called with MiXCR, in-frame beta chains kept. CDR3 protein sequences are deduplicated, and each keeps its most common genes and DNA. These V and J calls derive from TCRdb rather than the authors' analysis. The sample has 200,000 to 250,000 distinct CDR3 sequences on record, roughly 9.4% of them singletons. The ten largest clones represent approximately 20% of the sample.

Ficoll-Paque density gradient centrifugation was the method used to isolate PBMCs. The TCR comes from a man aged 18 to 30 who had mild COVID-19 (a few samples of this study predate the infection). The sample titles of this study are shuffled in the database, so cell type and time point are left out; the donor was told from shared clones. Sequencing input: PBMCs or a T cell subset sorted from them (not recorded which). Recombination joined TRBV9 with TRBJ2-1, with the D gene too uncertain to name. This receptor carries the CDR3 CASSVAGANEQFF. The DNA sequence reads TGTGCCAGCAGCGTAGCTGGAGCCAATGAGCAGTTCTTC.